The 32 T cell receptor beta chains in this list originate from one sample, sequenced in a study of cytomegalovirus exposure and HLA in healthy donors. PCR primers comprised 60 Vbeta and 13 Jbeta primers. Profiled with immunoSEQ multiplex PCR; TCRdb holds only in-frame clones, not every one. The sample includes 140,000 or so clones, around 65% seen only once; the top ten take around 1.9%. Sequenced material: PBMCs. Receptor source: a male donor in good health and CMV-seronegative.

The sample holds a few counts of this clone. V gene TRBV29-1 combines with J gene TRBJ1-3; 11 bases map to TRBD1. The CDR3 length is 16 residues. Looked up from germline, CDR1 is SQVTM and CDR2 is ANQGSEA. With V trimmed by 0 bases and J by 4 bases, 5 bases remained unmatched. The CDR3 protein is CSVEEGQGAEGNTIYF. Here the CDR3 DNA reads TGCAGCGTTGAAGAAGGACAGGGGGCAGAAGGAAACACCATATATTTT.

This clone was counted a few times. V and J are TRBV7-9 and TRBJ2-7, with TRBD2 as a possible D gene (5 bases). The CDR3 spans 13 residues. Germline values: CDR1 SEHNR, CDR2 FQNEAQ (reference sequence). V lost 10 bases and J 0 bases, leaving 13 bases between the germline ends. The CDR3, as DNA: TGTGCCACGGAGGACTTGAGCTCCTACGAGCAGTACTTC. Amino acid sequence: CATEDLSSYEQYF. Combining the CDR3 with reference TRBV7-9 and TRBJ2-7 gives the whole variable domain DTGVSQNPRHKITKRGQNVTFRCDPISEHNRLYWYRQTLGQGPEFLTYFQNEAQLEKSRLLSDRFSAERPKGSFSTLEIQRTEQGDSAMYLCATEDLSSYEQYFGPGTRLTVT.

J is TRBJ2-7 and V is TRBV7-2; no clear D. V lost 1 base to trimming and J lost 2 bases, with 3 bases between them. CDR1 and CDR2 (germline): SGHTA, FQGNSA. This CDR3 has 12 residues. The CDR3 protein is CASSLGTYEQYF. The DNA for the CDR3 is TGTGCCAGCAGCTTAGGTACCTACGAGCAGTACTTC.

The J gene is TRBJ1-6, the V gene TRBV7-8; possible D gene TRBD1, 6 bases. CDR3 length equals 15 residues. Germline V gene sequence: CDR1 SGHVS, CDR2 FQNEAQ. V was shortened by 6 bases and J by 10 bases, with 19 bases between the two germline ends. The CDR3 DNA follows: TGTGCCAGCAGACTAGGGGGGGTCGGGGTATCACCCCTCCACTTT. Translating gives CASRLGGVGVSPLHF.

This clone was seen more than once but under ten times. The chain couples TRBV30 to TRBJ1-6, with 7 bases matching TRBD1. The J segment lost 9 bases and the V segment lost 3 bases, leaving 5 bases of the junction unmatched. Germline CDR1 and CDR2: GTSNPN and SVGIG (reference sequence). The CDR3 is made up of 13 amino acids. CDR3 nucleotides: TGTGCCTGGAGCGGGACAGTCTCTTCACCCCTCCACTTT. Translation gives CAWSGTVSSPLHF.

The chain joins TRBV4-2 to TRBJ2-5, with TRBD2 identical over 8 bases. This CDR3 spans 17 amino acids. The V gene's germline CDR1 is LGHNA and CDR2 YNFKEQ. J was trimmed by 5 bases and V by 0 bases; bases with no gene match: 11. The CDR3 is CASSQDVVAGRYETQYF. The CDR3 nucleotides are TGTGCCAGCAGCCAAGATGTGGTAGCGGGGAGGTATGAGACCCAGTACTTC.

The rearrangement joins TRBV5-6 to TRBJ1-4; TRBD1 might be the D (6 bases). The CDR3 runs 18 residues. The V end lost 1 base, the J end lost 4 bases, and 20 bases lay between the germline ends. CDR1 and CDR2 from the germline V gene are SGHDT and YYEEEE. CDR3 bases: TGTGCCAGCAGCTTGCAGTCACGAACAGGGTGGGTTAATGAAAAACTGTTTTTT. Residues: CASSLQSRTGWVNEKLFF.

The genes are TRBV18 and TRBJ1-1; no definite D call. The V and J ends lost 4 bases and 1 base respectively, with 4 bases between them. Germline values: CDR1 KGHSH, CDR2 LQKENI. There are 12 residues in the CDR3. The CDR3 reads CASSQPNTEAFF. The CDR3 DNA follows: TGTGCCAGCTCACAGCCGAACACTGAAGCTTTCTTT.

The chain is built from TRBV19 and TRBJ1-5; D uncertain. The CDR3 covers 15 residues. Per the germline V gene, CDR1 is LNHDA and CDR2 is SQIVND (reference sequence). V was clipped by 4 bases and J by 2 bases, with 12 bases between them. The CDR3: CASSTPRVGNQPQHF. CDR3 coding DNA: TGTGCCAGTAGTACCCCTCGGGTGGGCAATCAGCCCCAGCATTTT.

The chain couples TRBV4-3 to TRBJ2-6; 7 positions agree with TRBD2. Per germline, CDR1 LGHNA and CDR2 YSLEER. The CDR3 has 18 amino acids. V lost 1 base and J lost 1; bases outside the gene matches: 7. The CDR3 coding sequence is TGCGCCAGCAGCCAAGTGGGGGGGTGGGGGTCTGGGGCCAACGTCCTGACTTTC. It translates to CASSQVGGWGSGANVLTF.

CDR3 loop: CASSQDLGAKKGYTEAFF. The CDR3 DNA sequence: TGCGCCAGCAGCCAAGATCTAGGGGCAAAAAAGGGGTACACTGAAGCTTTCTTT. V is TRBV4-1 and J is TRBJ1-1; possibly TRBD1 for D (5 bases). From germline, CDR1 is MGHRA and CDR2 YSYEKL. V was pared by 0 bases and J by 3 bases, with 20 bases between. This CDR3 contains 18 residues.

The chain has TRBV6-6 and TRBJ2-5; 7 bases line up with TRBD1. The tail of the sequence fits TRBJ2-7 better, so the J call may be wrong. The CDR3 spans 15 residues. Per the germline V gene, CDR1 is MNHNY and CDR2 is SVGAGI (reference sequence). The CDR3 nucleotides are TGTGCCAGCACTACGGGGTCGACAGGGACATCCGAGCAGTACTTC. As protein: CASTTGSTGTSEQYF.

V is TRBV18 and J is TRBJ1-4, with D perhaps TRBD1 (6 bases). Trimming cost V 3 bases and J 5 bases, with 13 bases left between them. Germline V gives CDR1 KGHSH, CDR2 LQKENI. This CDR3 is built from 15 residues. CDR3 in amino acids: CASSPPQGFNEKLFF. As DNA, the CDR3 is TGTGCCAGCTCACCCCCTCAGGGGTTCAATGAAAAACTGTTTTTT.

The chain links TRBV7-8 to TRBJ2-7; 9 nucleotides align to TRBD1. Germline V CDR1 and CDR2: SGHVS, FQNEAQ. The CDR3 length is 13 residues. V shed 4 bases, J shed 5 bases, and the junction held 3 bases outside the gene matches. The CDR3 is CASSSGTGNEQYF. The DNA of the CDR3 is TGTGCCAGCAGCTCCGGGACAGGGAACGAGCAGTACTTC.

DNA for the CDR3: TGTGCCAGCAGTCCGACAGGGGGCGGTGAGCAGTACTTC. Translated: CASSPTGGGEQYF. The rearrangement joins TRBV11-3 to TRBJ2-7; 10 nucleotides agree with TRBD1. CDR3 length: 13 residues. V gave up 6 bases and J gave up 7 bases; unmatched junction bases: 6. The germline CDR1 and CDR2 sequences are SGHNT and YENEEA.

This clone was seen more than once but under ten times. This chain joins TRBV25-1 and TRBJ2-7; D unclear. The V gene lost 3 bases and the J gene lost 2 bases, with 5 bases spanning the gap. There are 12 residues in the CDR3. CDR1 and CDR2 from the germline V gene are MGHDK and SYGVNS. The CDR3 loop is CASSDSTYEQYF. The CDR3 coding sequence is TGTGCCAGCAGTGACAGTACCTACGAGCAGTACTTC.

This clone was detected only a few times. The rearrangement links TRBV9 to TRBJ2-7; D is unresolved. The CDR3 spans 11 residues. Trimming took off 5 bases at V and 3 bases at J, with 6 bases between the two ends. Germline CDR1 and CDR2: SGDLS and YYNGEE. The CDR3 DNA reads as TGTGCCAGCAGACTCATCTACGAGCAGTACTTC. Protein product: CASRLIYEQYF. Complete variable domain (other parts from reference TRBV9 and TRBJ2-7): DSGVTQTPKHLITATGQRVTLRCSPRSGDLSVYWYQQSLDQGLQFLIQYYNGEERAKGNILERFSAQQFPDLHSELNLSSLELGDSALYFCASRLIYEQYFGPGTRLTVT.

The chain recombines TRBV30 with TRBJ2-4, with a weak D call TRBD1 (5 bases). Germline CDR1 is GTSNPN and CDR2 is SVGIG (reference sequence). V gave up 0 bases and J gave up 2 bases, with 17 bases separating them. This CDR3 has 17 amino acids. CDR3 protein: CAWSVQGAVRTKNIQYF. The CDR3 DNA is TGTGCCTGGAGTGTCCAAGGGGCAGTGAGAACCAAAAACATTCAGTACTTC.

The chain couples TRBV18 to TRBJ1-1, with TRBD1 identical over 7 bases. Germline V gene sequence: CDR1 KGHSH, CDR2 LQKENI. The junction had 4 bases not matched to a gene; V was cut back by 5 bases and J by 1 base. The CDR3 sequence is 14 residues long. CDR3 region: CASSIGQANTEAFF. The CDR3 DNA reads TGTGCCAGCTCAATCGGACAGGCGAACACTGAAGCTTTCTTT.

The chain has TRBV10-3 and TRBJ2-1; the match to TRBD2 covers 12 bases. The V gene end was trimmed by 3 bases and the J gene end by 9 bases; junction bases not matched to a gene: 6. The length of the CDR3 is 15 residues. Germline V gene lookup returns CDR1 ENHRY and CDR2 SYGVKD. The CDR3 DNA is TGTGCCATCAGTGATTCCGCTAGCGGGGGGGGTGAGCAGTTCTTC. Translation: CAISDSASGGGEQFF.

The chain carries TRBV6-5 and TRBJ1-3; no clear D gene. This CDR3 is built from 15 residues. In germline, CDR1 is MNHEY, CDR2 SVGAGI. Trimming stripped 2 bases from V and 0 bases from J, with 8 bases between. CDR3 DNA: TGTGCCAGCAGTTACAGGAGTTTCTCTGGAAACACCATATATTTT. It encodes CASSYRSFSGNTIYF.

This clone was detected once. The J gene is TRBJ2-5, the V gene TRBV28; TRBD1 matches at 11 bases. The germline gives CDR1 MDHEN, CDR2 SYDVKM. This CDR3 is 15 amino acids long. The trim removed 6 bases at V and 3 bases at J, leaving 6 bases unmatched. The CDR3, as DNA: TGTGCCAGCAGCCATGGGGACAGGGGGAAAGAGACCCAGTACTTC. Translation gives CASSHGDRGKETQYF.

V and J are TRBV27 and TRBJ2-7; D possibly corresponds to TRBD2 (6 bases). Per germline, CDR1 MNHEY and CDR2 SMNVEV (reference sequence). The V end lost 0 bases, the J end lost 0 bases, and 12 bases lay between the germline ends. The CDR3 consists of 16 residues. The CDR3 coding sequence is TGTGCCAGCAGTTTATCCCTAGCGTACAGCTCCTACGAGCAGTACTTC. Amino acids: CASSLSLAYSSYEQYF.

The chain combines TRBV14 with TRBJ1-6; 9 bases fit TRBD1. CDR1 SGHDN and CDR2 FVKESK come from the germline V gene. Trimming cost V 4 bases and J 14 bases; bases outside gene matches: 9. This CDR3 spans 14 amino acids. The CDR3 is CASSPRHRGHSLHF. The CDR3 DNA reads as TGTGCCAGCAGCCCCCGGCACAGGGGGCATTCCCTCCACTTT.

The V gene is TRBV6-4, the J gene TRBJ1-2; no clear D gene. The CDR3 runs 14 residues. Trimming removed 6 bases at V and 3 bases at J, with 14 bases between. CDR1 and CDR2 (germline): MRHNA, SNTAGT. The CDR3 reads CASSPEGADYGYTF. The CDR3 DNA reads as TGTGCCAGCAGCCCCGAGGGCGCAGACTATGGCTACACCTTC.

This clone was recorded once. This chain joins TRBV7-3 and TRBJ2-3; D is possibly TRBD2 (6 bases). The CDR3 is 15 amino acids. The V end was cut by 1 base, the J end by 1 base, with 9 bases between. Germline V CDR1 and CDR2: SGHTA, FQGTGA. DNA of the CDR3: TGTGCCAGCAGCTTAAACGGGGGAGGCACAGATACGCAGTATTTT. Protein: CASSLNGGGTDTQYF.

The V gene is TRBV29-1, the J gene TRBJ2-1, with 10 bases aligning to TRBD2. The germline CDR1 and CDR2 sequences are SQVTM and ANQGSEA. This CDR3 is built from 13 residues. V dropped 8 bases and J dropped 5; count of bases not matched to a gene: 6. The DNA for the CDR3 is TGCAGCTCAAGCGGGGGGGCCAACAATGAGCAGTTCTTC. This gives the protein CSSSGGANNEQFF.

This clone turned up a few times. J is TRBJ1-1 and V is TRBV5-1, with 9 bases lining up with TRBD1. V was clipped by 4 bases and J by 6 bases; unmatched bases: 7. The CDR3 contains 14 residues. From germline, CDR1 is SGHRS and CDR2 YFSETQ. The CDR3 DNA reads as TGCGCCAGCAGCGTGGACAGGGGCTTCCCTGAAGCTTTCTTT. Residues: CASSVDRGFPEAFF.

This chain connects TRBV2 to TRBJ2-5, with a weak D call TRBD2 (6 bases). The CDR3 loop spans 12 amino acids. Trimming left V 6 bases short and J 7 bases short, with 12 bases between. The germline gives CDR1 SNHLY, CDR2 FYNNEI. CDR3 nucleotides: TGTGCCAGCAGGAGGGAGGATCGGACCCAGTACTTC. This encodes CASRREDRTQYF.

The genes are TRBV5-6 and TRBJ1-2; TRBD1 might be the D (6 bases). CDR1 is SGHDT, CDR2 YYEEEE, per germline. V lost 3 bases and J lost 4, with 10 bases in between. The CDR3 contains 13 residues. The CDR3 reads CASSSGEGYGYTF. DNA of the CDR3: TGTGCCAGCAGCTCAGGGGAGGGCTATGGCTACACCTTC.

This chain connects TRBV6-1 to TRBJ2-3, with a tentative D call TRBD2 (6 bases). The CDR3 has 14 amino acids. V lost 7 bases and J 2 bases, leaving 13 bases between the germline ends. Per the germline V gene, CDR1 is MNHNS and CDR2 is SASEGT. CDR3 sequence: CASTSGLNTDTQYF. The DNA for the CDR3 is TGTGCCAGCACCTCGGGACTCAACACAGATACGCAGTATTTT.

This chain connects TRBV5-6 to TRBJ2-1; D not resolved. Germline V gene sequence: CDR1 SGHDT, CDR2 YYEEEE. V was shortened by 4 bases and J by 4 bases, with 3 bases between the two germline ends. CDR3 length equals 11 residues. The CDR3 DNA follows: TGTGCCAGCAGCCGTTACAATGAGCAGTTCTTC. The encoded protein is CASSRYNEQFF.